Below are 27 T cell receptor beta chains sequenced from a single sample in a study of OX40 agonist ivuxolimab in advanced cancers. Generated by immunoSEQ multiplex PCR, the TCRdb table keeps only in-frame clones and is missing some. The repertoire holds 100,000 to 120,000 clones, with 89% as singletons. Sequences were derived from CD4+ or CD8+ T cells sorted from blood, sampled in a trial of the OX40 agonist ivuxolimab. The source of these receptors is an adult with an advanced solid tumor such as melanoma, head and neck, liver or kidney cancer.

This CDR3 is CASSSDRGEYYGYTF. DNA for the CDR3: TGTGCCAGCAGCAGTGACAGGGGGGAATACTATGGCTACACCTTC. V usage is TRBV5-8 and J usage is TRBJ1-2; 9 bases line up with TRBD1. V shed 4 bases, J shed 3 bases, and the junction held 7 bases outside the gene matches. The CDR3 runs 15 residues. Germline values: CDR1 SGHTS, CDR2 YDEGEE.

This chain uses TRBV5-4 with TRBJ1-2, with D possibly TRBD1 on 6 matching bases. This CDR3 spans 13 amino acids. The V gene's germline CDR1 is SGHNT and CDR2 YYREEE (reference sequence). With 1 base removed from V and 6 bases from J, the gap between germline ends came to 10 bases. Here the CDR3 DNA reads TGTGCCAGCAGCTTGACCAGGGGAGATGGCTACACCTTC. It specifies CASSLTRGDGYTF.

In this sample, this clone turned up once. This chain uses TRBV30 with TRBJ2-5; 7 nucleotides agree with TRBD1. From germline, CDR1 is GTSNPN and CDR2 SVGIG (reference sequence). The junction had 3 bases not matched to a gene; V was cut back by 3 bases and J by 2 bases. CDR3 size: 13 residues. The CDR3 nucleotides read TGTGCCTGGAGAACAGGGGTTCAAGAGACCCAGTACTTC. Its protein product is CAWRTGVQETQYF.

This chain uses TRBV10-3 with TRBJ2-2; 11 nucleotides line up with TRBD2. CDR1 and CDR2 from the germline V gene are ENHRY and SYGVKD. The length of the CDR3 is 14 residues. The ends lost 10 bases at V and 6 bases at J; junction bases unmatched: 7. The CDR3 is CATSGTSGAGELFF. The CDR3 DNA is TGTGCCACGTCCGGGACTAGCGGTGCCGGGGAGCTGTTTTTT.

This chain uses TRBV5-4 with TRBJ2-7, with 7 bases that match TRBD1. The ends lost 2 bases at V and 1 base at J; junction bases unmatched: 3. CDR1 is SGHNT and CDR2 is YYREEE in the germline V gene (reference sequence). CDR3 length equals 14 residues. CDR3 bases: TGTGCCAGCAGCTTACCGGGACAGTCCTACGAGCAGTACTTC. Protein product: CASSLPGQSYEQYF.

This clone has more than one count but fewer than ten. This rearrangement joins TRBV4-2 to TRBJ1-1; D may be TRBD1 (6 bases). The germline V and J ends were trimmed by 4 bases and 1 base, with 13 bases remaining between them. CDR1 is LGHNA and CDR2 is YNFKEQ in the germline V gene. The CDR3 is made up of 15 amino acids. The DNA of the CDR3 is TGTGCCAGCAGCCCGAGGGAACAGGGGAACACTGAAGCTTTCTTT. Translated, it gives CASSPREQGNTEAFF.

This clone was recorded a few times. The genes are TRBV5-5 and TRBJ1-2, with 11 bases that match TRBD1. The CDR3 length is 16 residues. The V segment lost 0 bases and the J segment 5 bases; nucleotides outside the gene matches: 6. Germline lookup yields CDR1 SGHKS and CDR2 YYEKEE (reference sequence). The CDR3 here is CASSLGTGGNRYGYTF. As DNA, the CDR3 is TGTGCCAGCAGCTTGGGGACAGGGGGCAATCGGTATGGCTACACCTTC. The whole variable domain, filled in from reference TRBV5-5 and TRBJ1-2, reads DAGVTQSPTHLIKTRGQQVTLRCSPISGHKSVSWYQQVLGQGPQFIFQYYEKEERGRGNFPDRFSARQFPNYSSELNVNALLLGDSALYLCASSLGTGGNRYGYTFGSGTRLTVV.

V usage is TRBV4-3 and J usage is TRBJ2-4, with D tentatively TRBD1 (6 bases). This CDR3 has 14 amino acids. Germline CDR1 LGHNA, CDR2 YSLEER. Trimming removed 4 bases at V and 7 bases at J, with 14 bases between. The CDR3 DNA reads TGCGCCAGCAGCCTACAGGGATCAGTGAACATTCAGTACTTC. This gives the protein CASSLQGSVNIQYF.

The V call is TRBV28, the J call TRBJ1-1, with 9 nucleotides matching TRBD1. Per germline, CDR1 MDHEN and CDR2 SYDVKM. This CDR3 region has 16 residues. The junction had 16 bases not matched to a gene; V was cut back by 10 bases and J by 4 bases. The CDR3, as DNA: TGTGCCACCCACCCGAGCGGGACAGGGTTTTTCACTGAAGCTTTCTTT. It specifies CATHPSGTGFFTEAFF.

This chain links TRBV5-6 with TRBJ2-3; D is unresolved. CDR1 and CDR2 from the germline V gene are SGHDT and YYEEEE. This CDR3 region has 13 residues. The V end was cut by 3 bases, the J end by 0 bases, with 5 bases between. CDR3 nucleotide sequence: TGTGCCAGCAGCTCCGCTAGCACAGATACGCAGTATTTT. Translation: CASSSASTDTQYF.

The CDR3 bases are TGTGCCAGCAGCCCAGCGGGGGGAGGCACAGATACGCAGTATTTT. This encodes CASSPAGGGTDTQYF. V and J are TRBV4-2 and TRBJ2-3, with TRBD2 matching 9 bases. This CDR3 has 15 amino acids. From germline, CDR1 is LGHNA and CDR2 YNFKEQ. Trimming took 4 bases from V and 1 from J; bases not matched to a gene: 3.

The sample holds a few counts of this clone. The chain links TRBV29-1 to TRBJ2-7; 11 nucleotides align to TRBD2. CDR1 SQVTM and CDR2 ANQGSEA come from the germline V gene. The CDR3 contains 12 residues. V lost 7 bases to trimming and J lost 7 bases; unmatched junction nucleotides: 6. The CDR3 coding sequence is TGCAGCGGACGACTAGCGGGAAGGGAGCAGTACTTC. It codes for CSGRLAGREQYF.

The chain uses TRBV2 and TRBJ2-7, with D possibly being TRBD1 (7 bases). The CDR3 is made up of 16 amino acids. V was cut by 6 bases and J by 1 base, with 19 bases left in between. Germline loops: CDR1 SNHLY, CDR2 FYNNEI. CDR3 in amino acids: CASRSRAGQPSYEQYF. CDR3 DNA: TGTGCCAGCAGGAGTAGGGCGGGACAGCCTTCCTACGAGCAGTACTTC.

The rearrangement uses TRBV4-3 and TRBJ1-2; 8 bases map to TRBD1. The V gene's germline CDR1 is LGHNA and CDR2 YSLEER. This CDR3 contains 15 residues. V was clipped by 1 base and J by 4 bases; unmatched bases: 5. CDR3 bases: TGCGCCAGCAGCCAAGCGTTGGGGACAGGCTATGGCTACACCTTC. Protein sequence: CASSQALGTGYGYTF.

The chain uses TRBV27 and TRBJ2-1, with 14 bases aligning to TRBD2. CDR1 is MNHEY and CDR2 is SMNVEV in the germline V gene (reference sequence). CDR3 length: 16 residues. Trimming took 4 bases from V and 7 from J; bases not matched to a gene: 6. The CDR3 DNA sequence: TGTGCCAGCAGTTGGCGGACTAGCGGGAGGTTTAATGAGCAGTTCTTC. Its protein product is CASSWRTSGRFNEQFF.

This rearrangement joins TRBV28 to TRBJ2-3, with 10 positions matching TRBD2. Trimming removed 9 bases from V and 4 bases from J; junction bases left unmatched: 7. CDR3 length equals 14 residues. Germline V gene lookup returns CDR1 MDHEN and CDR2 SYDVKM. The CDR3 sequence: CASQLAGVSDTQYF. As DNA, the CDR3 is TGTGCCAGTCAGCTAGCGGGAGTCTCAGATACGCAGTATTTT.

The chain couples TRBV15 to TRBJ1-2; 9 bases fit TRBD1. The CDR3 length is 15 residues. V was pared by 4 bases and J by 5 bases, with 8 bases of the junction left unmatched. The germline V gene has CDR1 LNHNV and CDR2 YYDKDF (reference sequence). The chain's CDR3 is CATSIHGGQGYGYTF. The CDR3 DNA sequence: TGTGCCACCAGCATACATGGGGGACAGGGTTATGGCTACACCTTC.

The chain recombines TRBV5-1 with TRBJ2-1; no clear D gene. The CDR3 length is 15 residues. Trimming pared 2 bases from V and 9 bases from J, leaving 18 bases between. Germline V gene data show CDR1 as SGHRS and CDR2 as YFSETQ. CDR3 amino acids: CASSLSGLDISEQFF. CDR3 nucleotides: TGCGCCAGCAGCTTATCTGGGCTAGATATTAGTGAGCAGTTCTTC.

The chain carries TRBV7-2 and TRBJ2-2; D is unclear. Germline CDR1 and CDR2: SGHTA and FQGNSA. This CDR3 is built from 15 residues. The V gene lost 4 bases and the J gene lost 3 bases, with 12 bases spanning the gap. The CDR3 sequence is CASSSPTRDTGELFF. Written as DNA, the CDR3 is TGTGCCAGCAGCTCCCCCACCCGTGACACCGGGGAGCTGTTTTTT.

The chain combines TRBV5-8 with TRBJ2-7; 7 nucleotides align to TRBD2. Germline assignment: CDR1 SGHTS and CDR2 YDEGEE. This CDR3 comprises 15 residues. Trimming took 4 bases from V and 6 from J; bases not matched to a gene: 13. CDR3 DNA: TGTGCCAGCAGCATCACTAGCGACTCGCGGGGCGAGCAGTACTTC. Translating it yields CASSITSDSRGEQYF.

J is TRBJ2-6 and V is TRBV29-1, with unresolved D. Germline V lookup: CDR1 SQVTM, CDR2 ANQGSEA. This CDR3 spans 13 amino acids. The ends were cut back, 5 bases at V and 0 bases at J, with 5 bases in the middle. CDR3 amino acids: CSVHSSGANVLTF. The CDR3 DNA reads TGCAGCGTTCACTCCTCTGGGGCCAACGTCCTGACTTTC.

The rearrangement joins TRBV6-5 to TRBJ1-1; 7 nucleotides agree with TRBD1. This CDR3 comprises 15 residues. The J segment lost 1 base and the V segment lost 6 bases, leaving 8 bases of the junction unmatched. In germline, CDR1 is MNHEY, CDR2 SVGAGI. The CDR3 spells CASRPDRVPNTEAFF. Written as DNA, the CDR3 is TGTGCCAGCAGGCCCGACAGGGTGCCGAACACTGAAGCTTTCTTT.

The rearrangement uses TRBV2 and TRBJ1-3; D might be TRBD1 (6 bases). V was pared by 6 bases and J by 1 base, with 16 bases between. From germline, CDR1 is SNHLY and CDR2 FYNNEI. CDR3 length: 16 amino acids. Written as DNA, the CDR3 is TGTGCCAGCAGCACCCGGGACACCGGATCTGGAAACACCATATATTTT. This encodes CASSTRDTGSGNTIYF.

This chain uses TRBV4-3 with TRBJ1-1; the D is unclear. Germline CDR1 is LGHNA and CDR2 is YSLEER. The CDR3 runs to 14 residues. Trimming removed 0 bases from V and 4 bases from J, with 9 bases in between. The CDR3 DNA follows: TGCGCCAGCAGCCAAGATGGTAAGGGCACTGAAGCTTTCTTT. It is translated as CASSQDGKGTEAFF.

V usage is TRBV18 and J usage is TRBJ2-5; D gene uncertain. Judging by the DNA end, TRBJ2-7 fits better; the J call may be wrong. The CDR3 runs 14 residues. Germline V gene sequence: CDR1 KGHSH, CDR2 LQKENI. In DNA, the CDR3 is TGTGCCAGCTCACTTAAAGGGCCTAACTACGAGCAGTACTTC. Encoded protein: CASSLKGPNYEQYF.

This rearrangement joins TRBV6-5 to TRBJ1-2; tentative D call: TRBD1 (6 bases). Per germline, CDR1 MNHEY and CDR2 SVGAGI. The CDR3 runs 16 residues. V dropped 2 bases and J dropped 0 bases, with 13 bases sitting between them. The CDR3 DNA is TGTGCCAGCAGTTACGGGGGGCTAAAAGCTAACTATGGCTACACCTTC. This translates into CASSYGGLKANYGYTF.

The chain employs TRBV28 and TRBJ2-7; D may be TRBD1 (6 bases). The CDR3 consists of 10 residues. V was clipped by 5 bases and J by 10 bases, with 9 bases between them. In germline, CDR1 is MDHEN, CDR2 SYDVKM. The CDR3 nucleotides are TGTGCCAGCAGTCGGACAGTTCAGTACTTC. Encoded protein: CASSRTVQYF.